The present T cell receptor beta chain was sequenced within a study of human T cells and chemical hapten exposure. TCRdb re-analysed the RACE reads in MiXCR, keeping a single row per CDR3 protein. The sample includes about 120,000 distinct CDR3 sequences, approximately 13% of them seen just once. This clonotype occurred a few times. The ends lost 0 bases at V and 5 bases at J; junction bases unmatched: 12. Germline lookup yields CDR1 MNHEY and CDR2 SVGAGI. The CDR3 spans 18 residues. The sample's time point: patch test 1, 2 weeks after DPC sensitization. Sample treatment: therapeutic diphenylcyclopropenone sensitization with weekly scalp DPC.

The source of this sequence is a young man with alopecia areata. Some clones in this sample may be carry-over from other donors' samples. Sequenced here: whole blood, sampled in connection with sensitization to the hapten diphenylcyclopropenone (DPC). The chain employs TRBV6-5 and TRBJ2-3, with 9 bases that match TRBD2. CDR3 nucleotides: TGTGCCAGCAGTTACTCCCCCCTAAGGCGGGGGGGAAGAGATACGCAGTATTTT. The encoded protein is CASSYSPLRRGGRDTQYF.